This TCR beta chain was identified in a study of blood T cell repertoires in COVID-19. Clones were sequenced by immunoSEQ multiplex PCR, and TCRdb holds only the in-frame ones, with some missing. The table lists about 220,000 clones, approximately 80% of them singletons. A single count supports this clone. Sequenced sample: PBMCs or T cells enriched from blood (not recorded which). This sequence was found in a woman aged 60 to 75 who had recovered from COVID-19.

The CDR3 region is CASSGGVVDRVTQYF. In DNA form, the CDR3 reads TGTGCCAGCAGCGGCGGGGTAGTTGACCGGGTGACCCAGTACTTC. The rearrangement joins TRBV5-4 to TRBJ2-5, with D possibly matching TRBD2 (6 bases). The CDR3 loop spans 15 amino acids. Trimming shortened V by 4 bases and J by 7 bases, and 20 bases separated the two germline ends. Germline V gives CDR1 SGHNT, CDR2 YYREEE (reference sequence).